This T cell receptor (beta chain) was sequenced in a study of T cells in Graves' hyperthyroidism and ophthalmopathy. Study-wide findings and caveats: Most clonotypes that expanded in the thyroid above 0.001 also showed up in blood.

CDR1 is SNHLY and CDR2 is FYNNEI in the germline V gene. V shed 2 bases and J shed 3 bases, with 16 bases lying between them. CDR3 length: 17 amino acids. This clonotype was picked up many times. Its antigen remains unidentified. Amplification yielded TCR beta CDR3 regions, with RNA transcripts as the source. The primer set for the first-round RT-PCR of the TCR CDR3 was HTBI. From the multiplex PCR reads, TCRdb called clonotypes with MiXCR, one entry per CDR3 protein. In the table there are around 290,000 distinct CDR3 sequences, roughly 15% of which are singletons. The sequencing sample was made of blood. The chain joins TRBV2 to TRBJ2-2, with D possibly being TRBD1 (5 bases). The receptor was isolated from a woman in her thirties or forties with Graves' hyperthyroidism. The CDR3 sequence: CASSENPYRLDTGELFF. The CDR3 DNA follows: TGTGCCAGCAGTGAAAATCCGTACAGGCTAGACACCGGGGAGCTGTTTTTT.